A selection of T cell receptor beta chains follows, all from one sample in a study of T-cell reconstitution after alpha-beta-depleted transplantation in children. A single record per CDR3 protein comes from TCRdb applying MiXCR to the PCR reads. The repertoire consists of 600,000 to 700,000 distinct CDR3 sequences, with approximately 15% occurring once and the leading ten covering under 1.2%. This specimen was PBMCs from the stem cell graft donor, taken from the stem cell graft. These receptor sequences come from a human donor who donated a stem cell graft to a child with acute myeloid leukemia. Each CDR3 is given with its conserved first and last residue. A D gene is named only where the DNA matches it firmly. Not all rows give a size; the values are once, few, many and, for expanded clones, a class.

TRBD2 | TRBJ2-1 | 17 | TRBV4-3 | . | TGCGCCAGCAGCCACCGCGCCGGCGGGGGCTCCTACAATGAGCAGTTCTTC | CASSHRAGGGSYNEQFF
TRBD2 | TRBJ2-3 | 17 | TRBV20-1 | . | TGCAGTGCTTGGGCCCCGGGGAGAGCGGGGAGCACAGATACGCAGTATTTT | CSAWAPGRAGSTDTQYF
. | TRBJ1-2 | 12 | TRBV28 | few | TGTGCCAGCAGCCCTCGAGACTATGGCTACACCTTC | CASSPRDYGYTF
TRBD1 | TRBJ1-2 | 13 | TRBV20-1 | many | TGCAGTGCTAGACAGGGGGCATTTCATGGCTACACCTTC | CSARQGAFHGYTF
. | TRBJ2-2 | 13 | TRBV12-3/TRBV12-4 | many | TGTGCCAGCAGGGGCCTCCACAGAGGGGAGCTGTTTTTT | CASRGLHRGELFF
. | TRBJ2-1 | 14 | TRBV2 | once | TGTGCCAGCACCCAGGCTAGCTCCTACAATCAGCAGTTCTTC | CASTQASSYNQQFF
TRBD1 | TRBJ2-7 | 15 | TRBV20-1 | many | TGCAGTGCCATAACCGGGACAGGACCCGTCTTTGAGCAGTACTTC | CSAITGTGPVFEQYF
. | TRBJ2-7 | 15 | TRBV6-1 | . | TGTGCCAGCAGGCCTCATATGTCCCTTGCCTACGAGCAGTACTTC | CASRPHMSLAYEQYF
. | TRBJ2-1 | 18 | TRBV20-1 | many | TGCAGTGCTAGTCCCACGGGGGGTGGCAGGGGCACTCGGAATGAGCAGTTCTTC | CSASPTGGGRGTRNEQFF
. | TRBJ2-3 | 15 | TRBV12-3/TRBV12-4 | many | TGTGCCAGCAGCCCGGGACTGCGGCTAGAGGATACGCAGTATTTT | CASSPGLRLEDTQYF
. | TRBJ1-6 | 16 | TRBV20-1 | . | TGCAGTGCCCAAGACACGGGAACGGGACTCGATTCACCCCTCCACTTT | CSAQDTGTGLDSPLHF
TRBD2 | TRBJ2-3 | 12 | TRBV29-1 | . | TGCAGCGGCGGGGGGGCGAAAGATACGCAGTATTTT | CSGGGAKDTQYF
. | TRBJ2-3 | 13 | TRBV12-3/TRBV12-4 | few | TGTGCCACCCATCAGGGGAGCCCAGATACGCAGTATTTT | CATHQGSPDTQYF